This T cell receptor beta chain was identified during a study of cytomegalovirus exposure and HLA in healthy donors. Study-wide results and caveats: A prior analysis recorded that most TCR beta V segments were productive about 87% or about 30% of the time. Presence/absence analyses treated sequencing depth as roughly uniform across donors. Prediction of most subjects' HLA-A and HLA-B alleles by TCR beta sequences was reportedly accurate.

This PCR relied on a set of 60 Vbeta primers and 13 Jbeta primers. Here immunoSEQ multiplex PCR was the method, and the copy in TCRdb shows in-frame clones only, minus some. The sample holds roughly 160,000 clones; approximately 80% are singletons and the top ten take roughly 1.3%. This CDR3 is built from 14 residues. Germline V gene lookup returns CDR1 KGHSH and CDR2 LQKENI. Trimming took 4 bases from V and 2 from J, leaving 11 bases between them. This clone has more than one count but fewer than ten. Antigen: not known. The sample taken for sequencing was PBMCs. The V call is TRBV18, the J call TRBJ2-5; TRBD2 is a possible D gene (6 bases). The sequence derives from a man aged 30 to 45 in good health and CMV-seronegative. For the CDR3, the DNA is TGTGCCAGCTCACGCGGGATGGGTCAAGAGACCCAGTACTTC. Translating it yields CASSRGMGQETQYF.